The 9 T cell receptor beta chains given below trace back to one sample, sequenced in a study of PD-L1 blockade in urothelial cancer. Profiled with immunoSEQ multiplex PCR; TCRdb holds only in-frame clones, not every one. The data show tens of thousands of clones, with about 80% seen just once and 3.5% to 5.5% held by the top ten. The source was PBMCs, collected around atezolizumab (anti-PD-L1) treatment. The origin of the receptors is a man aged 65 to 85 with urothelial cancer.

Note on this clone: The identical CDR3 is also encoded by other nucleotide sequences in the sample. The chain links TRBV7-9 to TRBJ1-4; 9 nucleotides line up with TRBD1. This CDR3 is 14 amino acids long. The germline V gene has CDR1 SEHNR and CDR2 FQNEAQ (reference sequence). V lost 5 bases, J lost 4 bases, and 2 bases stayed unmatched. The CDR3, as DNA: TGTGCCAGCAGCCTGGGACAGGGTAATGAAAAACTGTTTTTT. Protein: CASSLGQGNEKLFF.

J is TRBJ2-3 and V is TRBV30; perhaps TRBD2 as D (5 bases). The CDR3 contains 14 residues. The germline V gene encodes CDR1 GTSNPN and CDR2 SVGIG (reference sequence). Trimming stripped 0 bases from V and 1 base from J, with 8 bases between. CDR3 sequence (DNA): TGTGCCTGGAGTGTGAAGGGAGGCACAGATACGCAGTATTTT. It codes for CAWSVKGGTDTQYF. The full variable domain, with the rest looked up from reference TRBV30 and TRBJ2-3, is SQTIHQWPATLVQPVGSPLSLECTVEGTSNPNLYWYRQAAGRGLQLLFYSVGIGQISSEVPQNLSASRPQDRQFILSSKKLLLSDSGFYLCAWSVKGGTDTQYFGPGTRLTVL.

The chain employs TRBV5-6 and TRBJ1-5; possibly TRBD1 for D (5 bases). This CDR3 region has 16 residues. Trimming left V 2 bases short and J 2 bases short, with 14 bases between. Per germline, CDR1 SGHDT and CDR2 YYEEEE. The CDR3 sequence: CASSFGRSRGNQPQHF. The CDR3 DNA is TGTGCCAGCAGCTTCGGGAGAAGCAGGGGCAATCAGCCCCAGCATTTT.

The V call is TRBV5-1, the J call TRBJ2-2; D gene unclear. Germline CDR1 reads SGHRS; CDR2 reads YFSETQ. The V and J ends lost 3 bases and 1 base respectively, with 4 bases between them. The CDR3 consists of 13 residues. As DNA, the CDR3 is TGCGCCAGCAGCTCACAGAACACCGGGGAGCTGTTTTTT. Translation gives CASSSQNTGELFF.

The V gene is TRBV5-4, the J gene TRBJ2-3, with 9 nucleotides matching TRBD1. Trimming took 7 bases from V and 4 from J; bases not matched to a gene: 4. This CDR3 spans 13 amino acids. From germline, CDR1 is SGHNT and CDR2 YYREEE (reference sequence). DNA of the CDR3: TGTGCCAGCTGGGGACAGGGTGCAGATACGCAGTATTTT. It specifies CASWGQGADTQYF.

The CDR3 DNA reads TGCAGCGGAGGGAGCAATGAGCAGTTCTTC. Protein: CSGGSNEQFF. J is TRBJ2-1 and V is TRBV29-1; TRBD2 is a possible D gene (5 bases). Trimming took 7 bases from V and 6 from J, leaving 7 bases between them. Germline values: CDR1 SQVTM, CDR2 ANQGSEA. The CDR3 runs to 10 residues.

V and J are TRBV5-4 and TRBJ1-5; the match to TRBD1 covers 8 bases. The germline V gene has CDR1 SGHNT and CDR2 YYREEE (reference sequence). The V and J ends lost 3 bases and 7 bases, in that order; junction bases with no gene match: 3. This CDR3 region has 13 residues. The CDR3 reads CASSSGGQQPQHF. In DNA form, the CDR3 reads TGTGCCAGCAGCTCAGGGGGCCAACAGCCCCAGCATTTT. Full variable domain (missing parts from reference TRBV5-4 and TRBJ1-5): ETGVTQSPTHLIKTRGQQVTLRCSSQSGHNTVSWYQQALGQGPQFIFQYYREEENGRGNFPPRFSGLQFPNYSSELNVNALELDDSALYLCASSSGGQQPQHFGDGTRLSIL.

The genes are TRBV5-4 and TRBJ2-2; 16 bases are shared with TRBD2. J gave up 4 bases and V 4 bases, and 4 bases lay outside the gene matches. The V gene's germline CDR1 is SGHNT and CDR2 YYREEE (reference sequence). The CDR3 covers 17 residues. The CDR3 nucleotides read TGTGCCAGCAGCGGAGGGACTAGCGGGAGGGCCACCGGGGAGCTGTTTTTT. Translating gives CASSGGTSGRATGELFF.

The V gene is TRBV18, the J gene TRBJ2-1; D gene unclear. Trimming took 3 bases from V and 9 from J, leaving 12 bases between them. This CDR3 is 13 amino acids long. The germline V gene encodes CDR1 KGHSH and CDR2 LQKENI. The CDR3 DNA sequence: TGTGCCAGCTCACCGGTGACTCCTAGTGAGCAGTTCTTC. Translated: CASSPVTPSEQFF. Combining the CDR3 with reference TRBV18 and TRBJ2-1 gives the whole variable domain NAGVMQNPRHLVRRRGQEARLRCSPMKGHSHVYWYRQLPEEGLKFMVYLQKENIIDESGMPKERFSAEFPKEGPSILRIQQVVRGDSAAYFCASSPVTPSEQFFGPGTRLTVL.